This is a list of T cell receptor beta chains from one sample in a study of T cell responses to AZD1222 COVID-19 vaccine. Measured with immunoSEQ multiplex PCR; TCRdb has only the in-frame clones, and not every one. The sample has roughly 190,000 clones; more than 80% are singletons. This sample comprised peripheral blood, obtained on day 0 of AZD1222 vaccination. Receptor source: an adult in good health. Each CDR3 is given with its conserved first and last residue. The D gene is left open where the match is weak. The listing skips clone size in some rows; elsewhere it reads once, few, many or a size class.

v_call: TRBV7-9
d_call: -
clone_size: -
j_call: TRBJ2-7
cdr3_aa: CASSLVGDYEQYF
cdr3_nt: TGTGCCAGCAGCTTAGTCGGGGATTACGAGCAGTACTTC

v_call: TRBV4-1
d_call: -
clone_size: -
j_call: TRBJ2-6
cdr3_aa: CASGRGRARGANVLTF
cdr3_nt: TGCGCCAGCGGCCGGGGCAGAGCGAGAGGGGCCAACGTCCTGACTTTC

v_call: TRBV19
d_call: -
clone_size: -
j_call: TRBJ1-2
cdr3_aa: CASSILTNRTYGYTF
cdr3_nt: TGTGCCAGTAGTATACTCACAAACAGAACCTATGGCTACACCTTC

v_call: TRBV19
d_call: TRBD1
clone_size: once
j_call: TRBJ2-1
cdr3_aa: CASTRRQGGPYNEQFF
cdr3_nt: TGTGCCAGTACCCGACGACAGGGGGGGCCCTACAATGAGCAGTTCTTC

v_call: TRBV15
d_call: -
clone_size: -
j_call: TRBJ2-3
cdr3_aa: CATSRAGLWDTQYF
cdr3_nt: TGTGCCACCAGCAGAGCGGGTCTATGGGATACGCAGTATTTT

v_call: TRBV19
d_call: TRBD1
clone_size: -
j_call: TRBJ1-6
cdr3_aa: CASSIGGQGNSPLHF
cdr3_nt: TGTGCCAGTAGTATAGGGGGACAGGGAAATTCACCCCTCCACTTT

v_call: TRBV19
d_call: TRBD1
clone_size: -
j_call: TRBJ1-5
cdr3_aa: CASSARDRGGNQPQHF
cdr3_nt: TGTGCCAGTAGTGCCCGGGACAGGGGTGGCAATCAGCCCCAGCATTTT

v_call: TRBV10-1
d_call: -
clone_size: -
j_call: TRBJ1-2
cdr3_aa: CASSDQSAGYGYTF
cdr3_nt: TGCGCCAGCAGTGACCAGTCGGCGGGCTATGGCTACACCTTC

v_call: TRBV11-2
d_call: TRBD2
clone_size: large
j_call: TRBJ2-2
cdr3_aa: CASSSPLAGGPRELFF
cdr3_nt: TGTGCCAGCAGCTCACCTCTAGCGGGGGGGCCCCGGGAGCTGTTTTTT

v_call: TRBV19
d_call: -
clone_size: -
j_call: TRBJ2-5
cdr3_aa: CASSIVHWETQYF
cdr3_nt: TGTGCCAGTAGTATAGTCCATTGGGAGACCCAGTACTTC

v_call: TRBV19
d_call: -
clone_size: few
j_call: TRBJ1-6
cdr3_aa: CASTFSSYNSPLHF
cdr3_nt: TGTGCCAGTACCTTCAGCTCCTATAATTCACCCCTCCACTTT

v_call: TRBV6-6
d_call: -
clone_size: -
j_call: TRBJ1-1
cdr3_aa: CASSIPGKRHTEAFF
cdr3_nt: TGTGCCAGCAGTATACCGGGCAAGAGGCACACTGAAGCTTTCTTT

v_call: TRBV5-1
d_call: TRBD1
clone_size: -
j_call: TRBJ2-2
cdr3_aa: CASSLADREDTGELFF
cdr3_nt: TGCGCCAGCAGCTTGGCCGACAGGGAAGACACCGGGGAGCTGTTTTTT

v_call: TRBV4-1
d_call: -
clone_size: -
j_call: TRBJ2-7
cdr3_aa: CASSQVGAAYEQYF
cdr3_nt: TGCGCCAGCAGCCAAGTCGGGGCTGCCTACGAGCAGTACTTC

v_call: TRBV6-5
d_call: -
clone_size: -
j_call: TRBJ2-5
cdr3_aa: CASSPVVVAAQYF
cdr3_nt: TGTGCCAGCAGTCCCGTTGTGGTCGCGGCCCAGTACTTC

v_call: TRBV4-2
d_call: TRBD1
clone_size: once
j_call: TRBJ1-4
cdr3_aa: CASSLHRGEKLFF
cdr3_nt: TGTGCCAGCAGCCTTCACAGGGGTGAAAAACTGTTTTTT

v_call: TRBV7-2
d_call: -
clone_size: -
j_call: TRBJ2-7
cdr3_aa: CASSFGGSSYEQYF
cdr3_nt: TGTGCCAGCAGCTTTGGAGGGAGCTCCTACGAGCAGTACTTC

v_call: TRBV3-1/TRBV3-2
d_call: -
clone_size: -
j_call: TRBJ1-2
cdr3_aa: CASSLLSMTKGGGYTF
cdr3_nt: TGTGCCAGCAGCTTACTATCCATGACCAAAGGGGGTGGCTACACCTTC

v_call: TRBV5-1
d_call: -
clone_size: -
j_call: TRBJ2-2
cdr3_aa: CASSLVLTRELFF
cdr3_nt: TGCGCCAGCAGCTTGGTGCTCACGCGGGAGCTGTTTTTT

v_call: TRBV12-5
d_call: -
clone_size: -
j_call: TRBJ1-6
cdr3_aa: CASGSGSNNSPLHF
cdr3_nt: TGTGCTAGTGGATCCGGGAGCAATAATTCACCCCTCCACTTT

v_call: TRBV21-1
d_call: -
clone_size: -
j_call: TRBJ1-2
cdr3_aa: CASSSWTGRGGYGYTF
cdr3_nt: TGTGCCAGCAGCTCTTGGACAGGGAGGGGAGGCTATGGCTACACCTTC

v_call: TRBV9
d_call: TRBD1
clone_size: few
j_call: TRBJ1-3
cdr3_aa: CASSPPGQGRGNTIYF
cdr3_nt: TGTGCCAGCAGCCCCCCGGGACAGGGTCGTGGAAACACCATATATTTT

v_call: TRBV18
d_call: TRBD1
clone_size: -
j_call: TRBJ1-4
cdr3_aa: CASSTGGEEKLFF
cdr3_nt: TGTGCCAGCTCGACAGGGGGCGAGGAAAAACTGTTTTTT

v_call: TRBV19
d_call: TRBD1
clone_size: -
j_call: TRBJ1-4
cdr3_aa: CASSMRPTGSNEKLFF
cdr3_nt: TGTGCCAGTAGTATGAGACCGACAGGGAGTAATGAAAAACTGTTTTTT